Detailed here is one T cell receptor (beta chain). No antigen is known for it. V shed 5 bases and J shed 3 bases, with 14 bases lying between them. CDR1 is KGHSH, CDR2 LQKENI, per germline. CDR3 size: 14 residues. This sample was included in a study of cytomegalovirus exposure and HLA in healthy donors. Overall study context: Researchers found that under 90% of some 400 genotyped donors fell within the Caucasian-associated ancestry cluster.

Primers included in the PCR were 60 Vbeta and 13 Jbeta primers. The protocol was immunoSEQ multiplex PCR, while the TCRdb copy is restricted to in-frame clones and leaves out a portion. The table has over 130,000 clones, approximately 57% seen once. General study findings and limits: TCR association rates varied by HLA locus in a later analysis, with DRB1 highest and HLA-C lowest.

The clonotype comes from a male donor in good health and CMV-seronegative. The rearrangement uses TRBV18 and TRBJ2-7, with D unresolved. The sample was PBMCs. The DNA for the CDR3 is TGTGCCAGCTCAATTCGAGAACGAGGCTACGAGCAGTACTTC. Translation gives CASSIRERGYEQYF.